Here is one TCR beta chain with its context. This sample stems from a study of blood T cell repertoires in COVID-19. Study in general: COVID-19 samples from acute and convalescent phases originated in the United States, Italy and Spain. From T cells, B-cell-depleted T cells, or PBMCs came the material, which was cDNA or gDNA.

Under the authors' procedure: Reference gene primers were amplified, and this amplification served to estimate nucleated cell counts. Generated by immunoSEQ multiplex PCR, the TCRdb table keeps only in-frame clones and is missing some. That table is the source of V, J and clone size, and D and trimming were worked out from the DNA. This sample carries around 81,000 clones, 80% of them seen once, and the ten largest clones take approximately 12%. The junction had 7 bases not matched to a gene; V was cut back by 4 bases and J by 3 bases. CDR3 length: 16 amino acids. Germline-derived CDR1 and CDR2 are LNHDA and SQIVND (reference sequence).

The TCR was taken from a human donor in a cohort sampled during active COVID-19. Sequencing was carried out using peripheral blood. The rearrangement joins TRBV19 to TRBJ2-7; 12 nucleotides match TRBD2. CDR3 DNA sequence: TGTGCCAGTAGTACTAGCGGGGGGGATCCCTACTACGAGCAGTACTTC. Translation: CASSTSGGDPYYEQYF.